A selection of T cell receptor beta chains follows, all from one sample in a study of T cell repertoires in cytomegalovirus infection. Using its own MiXCR run on the reads, TCRdb lists one record per CDR3 protein. The sample has more than 400,000 distinct CDR3 sequences; about 30% are singletons. The specimen was PBMCs. Receptors were obtained from a human donor in good health (CMV status not recorded). Some clones in this sample may be carry-over from other donors' samples. CDR3s include the opening cysteine and the closing phenylalanine or tryptophan. D genes are given only for firm matches. Size values are once, few and many counts, or a class for expanded clones, and some rows have none.

clone size: -; J gene: TRBJ2-7; D gene: -; V gene: TRBV11-2; CDR3 DNA: TGTGCCAGCAGCGAAGGTTGGGGCTCCTACGAGCAGTACTTC; CDR3 protein: CASSEGWGSYEQYF
clone size: many; J gene: TRBJ1-6; D gene: -; V gene: TRBV7-2; CDR3 DNA: TGTGCCAGCAGCCAGGGAACGGGAAATTCACCCCTCCACTTT; CDR3 protein: CASSQGTGNSPLHF
clone size: -; J gene: TRBJ2-1; D gene: -; V gene: TRBV6-1; CDR3 DNA: TGTGCCAGCAGTGAACGAGGGCATGAGCAGTTCTTC; CDR3 protein: CASSERGHEQFF
clone size: few; J gene: TRBJ2-3; D gene: -; V gene: TRBV10-1; CDR3 DNA: TGCGCCAGCAGTGACCGGGACGGGAGCACAGATACGCAGTATTTT; CDR3 protein: CASSDRDGSTDTQYF
clone size: few; J gene: TRBJ1-5; D gene: TRBD1; V gene: TRBV6-2/TRBV6-3; CDR3 DNA: TGTGCCAGCAGTTCCACAGGGGTTGCTCAGCCCCAGCATTTT; CDR3 protein: CASSSTGVAQPQHF
clone size: few; J gene: TRBJ2-5; D gene: TRBD2; V gene: TRBV4-2; CDR3 DNA: TGTGCCAGCAGCCAAGGGGGACTAGCGGGACTAGAGACCCAGTACTTC; CDR3 protein: CASSQGGLAGLETQYF
clone size: -; J gene: TRBJ2-3; D gene: -; V gene: TRBV6-2/TRBV6-3; CDR3 DNA: TGTGCCAGCACCTCTGGGTCGCGGCTTAGCACAGATACGCAGTATTTT; CDR3 protein: CASTSGSRLSTDTQYF
clone size: few; J gene: TRBJ2-5; D gene: TRBD2; V gene: TRBV7-9; CDR3 DNA: TGTGCCAGCAGCCATCTAGCGGTTGAGACCCAGTACTTC; CDR3 protein: CASSHLAVETQYF
clone size: -; J gene: TRBJ2-7; D gene: TRBD1; V gene: TRBV6-6; CDR3 DNA: TGTGCCAGCAGGGGGACCGGGACAGACCTGTGGCAGTACTTC; CDR3 protein: CASRGTGTDLWQYF
clone size: -; J gene: TRBJ1-3; D gene: -; V gene: TRBV19; CDR3 DNA: TGTGCCAGTAGTCCATGGGGGGGGTTCGCTGGAAACACCATATATTTT; CDR3 protein: CASSPWGGFAGNTIYF